This TCR beta chain was sequenced in a study of T cell repertoires in cytomegalovirus infection. About the research overall: Signatures in public TCR beta sequences pointed to both CMV infection and matching HLA type. The study's findings and limits: The study identified carriers of CMV plus the relevant HLA from cumulative public TCR beta family frequency. Dominating the ex vivo response were TCR beta clonotypes that were CMV-specific and HLA-C-restricted.

J lost 3 bases, V lost 2 bases, and 0 bases had no gene match. The CDR3 runs to 14 residues. Germline lookup yields CDR1 MDHEN and CDR2 SYDVKM. Note on this clonotype: The antigen is unknown.

TCRdb recomputed calls from the reads with MiXCR, one row per CDR3 protein. Of under 150,000 distinct CDR3 sequences detected, 8.8% appear once; the ten largest clones hold 10%. J is TRBJ1-4 and V is TRBV28, with 7 bases aligning to TRBD1. The TCR was taken from a human donor in good health (CMV status not recorded). Some clones in this sample may be carry-over from other donors' samples. Sequencing used PBMCs. Here the CDR3 reads CASSLGTANEKLFF. CDR3 coding DNA: TGTGCCAGCAGTTTAGGGACAGCTAATGAAAAACTGTTTTTT.